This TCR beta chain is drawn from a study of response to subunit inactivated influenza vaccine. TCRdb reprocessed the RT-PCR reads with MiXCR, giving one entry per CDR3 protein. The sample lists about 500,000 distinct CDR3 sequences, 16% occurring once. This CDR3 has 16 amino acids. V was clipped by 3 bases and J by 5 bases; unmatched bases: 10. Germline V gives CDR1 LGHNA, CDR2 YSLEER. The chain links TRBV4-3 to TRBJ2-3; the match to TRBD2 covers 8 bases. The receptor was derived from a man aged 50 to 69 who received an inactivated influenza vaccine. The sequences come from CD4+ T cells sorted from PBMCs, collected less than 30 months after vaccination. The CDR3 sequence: CASSQFGAGGGDTQYF. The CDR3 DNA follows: TGCGCCAGCAGCCAGTTCGGGGCGGGAGGTGGAGATACGCAGTATTTT.